This T cell receptor beta chain is from a study of shared clonotypes between healthy human individuals. Study conclusions and caveats: Naive subsets, compared against memory subsets, generally had larger estimated richness values.

CCR7-negative CD45RA+ TemRA cells were pooled with CD45RO+ cells for CD8 memory. The junction had 7 bases not matched to a gene; V was cut back by 5 bases and J by 10 bases. There are 15 residues in the CDR3. From germline, CDR1 is SGHAT and CDR2 FQNNGV. A deep-level run was used for the assay. Replicate PCRs for sorted subsets used roughly 200 ng DNA; this equaled around 28,000 T cell genomes. This table comes from immunoSEQ multiplex PCR, and its TCRdb copy is limited to in-frame clones, with some not included. The sample has about 95,000 clones, under 80% seen once. To note about this clone: Its antigen remains unidentified.

The sequencing input was memory CD8+ T cells sorted from blood. As for subset: CD45RO+ cells pooled with CCR7-negative TemRA cells. The J gene is TRBJ2-1, the V gene TRBV11-2; the match to TRBD2 covers 14 bases. This clonotype was sampled from a man aged 25-45 years in good health. CDR3 sequence: CASSPGLAGDKEQFF. The CDR3 bases are TGTGCCAGCAGCCCGGGACTAGCGGGAGATAAGGAGCAGTTCTTC.